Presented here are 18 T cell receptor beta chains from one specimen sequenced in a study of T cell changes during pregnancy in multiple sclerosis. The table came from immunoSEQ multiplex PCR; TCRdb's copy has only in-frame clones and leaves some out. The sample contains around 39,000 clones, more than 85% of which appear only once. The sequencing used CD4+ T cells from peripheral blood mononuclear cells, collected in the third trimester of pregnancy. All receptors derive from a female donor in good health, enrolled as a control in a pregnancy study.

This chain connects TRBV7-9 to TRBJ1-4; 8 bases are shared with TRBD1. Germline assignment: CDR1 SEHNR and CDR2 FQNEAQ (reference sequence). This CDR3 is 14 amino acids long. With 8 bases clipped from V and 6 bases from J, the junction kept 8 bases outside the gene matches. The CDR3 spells CASAMDRVDEKLFF. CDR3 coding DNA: TGTGCCAGCGCCATGGACAGGGTGGATGAAAAACTGTTTTTT.

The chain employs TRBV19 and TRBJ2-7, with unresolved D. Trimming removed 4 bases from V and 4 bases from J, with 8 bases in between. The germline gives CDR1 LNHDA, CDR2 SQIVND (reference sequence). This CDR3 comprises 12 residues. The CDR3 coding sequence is TGTGCCAGTAGTAGTTCTCGGTACGAGCAGTACTTC. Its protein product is CASSSSRYEQYF.

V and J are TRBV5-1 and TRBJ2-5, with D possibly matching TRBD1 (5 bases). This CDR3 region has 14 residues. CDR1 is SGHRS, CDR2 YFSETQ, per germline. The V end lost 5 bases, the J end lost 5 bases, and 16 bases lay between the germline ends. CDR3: CASRLQDAVETQYF. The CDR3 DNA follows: TGCGCCAGCAGATTACAGGATGCAGTGGAGACCCAGTACTTC.

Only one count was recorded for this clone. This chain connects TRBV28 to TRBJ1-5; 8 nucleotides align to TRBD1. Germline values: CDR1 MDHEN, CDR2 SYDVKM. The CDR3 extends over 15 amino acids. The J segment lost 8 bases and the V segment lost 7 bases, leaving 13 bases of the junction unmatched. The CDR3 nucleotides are TGTGCCAGCAACATCCCCCTAACAGGGGGAGAGCCCCAGCATTTT. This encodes CASNIPLTGGEPQHF.

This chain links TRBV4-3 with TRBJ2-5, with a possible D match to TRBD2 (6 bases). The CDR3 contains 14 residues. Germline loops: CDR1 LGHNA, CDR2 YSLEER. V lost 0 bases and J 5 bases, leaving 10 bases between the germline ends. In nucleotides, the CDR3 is TGCGCCAGCAGCCAAGAGCGGGGACGGGAGACCCAGTACTTC. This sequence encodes CASSQERGRETQYF.

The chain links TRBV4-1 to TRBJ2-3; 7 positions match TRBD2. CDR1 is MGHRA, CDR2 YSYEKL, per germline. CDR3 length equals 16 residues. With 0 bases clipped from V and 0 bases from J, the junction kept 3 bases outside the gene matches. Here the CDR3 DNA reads TGCGCCAGCAGCCAAGATTTGCGGGGGAGCACAGATACGCAGTATTTT. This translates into CASSQDLRGSTDTQYF.

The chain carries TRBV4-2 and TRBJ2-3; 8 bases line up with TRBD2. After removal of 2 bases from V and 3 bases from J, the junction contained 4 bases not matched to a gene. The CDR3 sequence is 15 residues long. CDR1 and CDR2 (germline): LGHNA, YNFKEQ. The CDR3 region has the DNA TGTGCCAGCAGCCAAAAGCTAGCGGGTACAGATACGCAGTATTTT. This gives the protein CASSQKLAGTDTQYF.

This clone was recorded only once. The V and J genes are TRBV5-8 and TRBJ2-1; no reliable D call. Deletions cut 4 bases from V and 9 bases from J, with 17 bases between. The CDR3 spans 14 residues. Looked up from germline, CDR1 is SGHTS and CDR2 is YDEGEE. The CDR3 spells CASSPIRSRSEQFF. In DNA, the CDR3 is TGTGCCAGCAGCCCGATCCGCTCCCGTAGTGAGCAGTTCTTC.

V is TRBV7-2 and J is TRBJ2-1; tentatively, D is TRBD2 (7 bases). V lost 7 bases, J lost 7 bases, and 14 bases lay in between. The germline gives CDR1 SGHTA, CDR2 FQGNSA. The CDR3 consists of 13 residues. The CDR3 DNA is TGTGCCAGCACCTGGGGGGGGCGGAATGAGCAGTTCTTC. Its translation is CASTWGGRNEQFF. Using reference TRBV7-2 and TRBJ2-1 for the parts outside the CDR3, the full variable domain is GAGVSQSPSNKVTEKGKDVELRCDPISGHTALYWYRQSLGQGLEFLIYFQGNSAPDKSGLPSDRFSAERTGGSVSTLTIQRTQQEDSAVYLCASTWGGRNEQFFGPGTRLTVL.

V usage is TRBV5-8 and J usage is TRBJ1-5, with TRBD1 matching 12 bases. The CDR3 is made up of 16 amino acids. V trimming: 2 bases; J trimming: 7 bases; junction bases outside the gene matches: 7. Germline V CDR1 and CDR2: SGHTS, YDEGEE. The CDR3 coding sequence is TGTGCCAGCAGCTTTCGGGACAGGGGGCTCCGACAGCCCCAGCATTTT. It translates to CASSFRDRGLRQPQHF.

In nucleotides, the CDR3 is TGTGCCAGCAGCTTAGGACAGACGATTAATGAAAAACTGTTTTTT. It is translated as CASSLGQTINEKLFF. The chain is built from TRBV7-2 and TRBJ1-4, with D possibly TRBD1 on 5 matching bases. This CDR3 comprises 15 residues. The germline V and J ends were trimmed by 1 base and 4 bases, with 10 bases remaining between them. CDR1 is SGHTA, CDR2 FQGNSA, per germline.

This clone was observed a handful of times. The CDR3 nucleotides read TGCAGCGTGGAGGGACAGTTTAACACTGAAGCTTTCTTT. Translating gives CSVEGQFNTEAFF. V and J are TRBV29-1 and TRBJ1-1; 7 positions match TRBD1. The germline CDR1 and CDR2 sequences are SQVTM and ANQGSEA. The CDR3 covers 13 residues. The V segment lost 6 bases and the J segment 2 bases; nucleotides outside the gene matches: 6. Full variable domain (outside the CDR3, taken from reference TRBV29-1 and TRBJ1-1): SAVISQKPSRDICQRGTSLTIQCQVDSQVTMMFWYRQQPGQSLTLIATANQGSEATYESGFVIDKFPISRPNLTFSTLTVSNMSPEDSSIYLCSVEGQFNTEAFFGQGTRLTVV.

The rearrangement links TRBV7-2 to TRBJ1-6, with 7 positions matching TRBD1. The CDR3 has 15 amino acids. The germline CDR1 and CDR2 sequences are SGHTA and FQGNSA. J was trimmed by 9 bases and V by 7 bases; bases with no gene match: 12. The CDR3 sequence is CASTLIKGAGSPLHF. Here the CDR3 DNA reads TGTGCCAGCACCCTCATTAAGGGGGCAGGTTCACCCCTCCACTTT.

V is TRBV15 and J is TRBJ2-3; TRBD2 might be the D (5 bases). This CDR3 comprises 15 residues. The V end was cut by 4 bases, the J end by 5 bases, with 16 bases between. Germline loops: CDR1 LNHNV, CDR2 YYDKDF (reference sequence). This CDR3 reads CATSILNGVGDTQYF. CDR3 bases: TGTGCCACCAGCATTTTGAACGGGGTGGGAGATACGCAGTATTTT.

CDR3 sequence reads: CASRASGLADVNEQFF. Here the CDR3 DNA reads TGCGCCAGCAGGGCTAGCGGGCTTGCTGACGTCAATGAGCAGTTCTTC. The V call is TRBV5-1, the J call TRBJ2-1, with 8 bases matching TRBD2. CDR3 size: 16 residues. Germline trimming cut 5 bases from V and 6 bases from J; bases unmatched to any gene: 13. Germline assignment: CDR1 SGHRS and CDR2 YFSETQ.

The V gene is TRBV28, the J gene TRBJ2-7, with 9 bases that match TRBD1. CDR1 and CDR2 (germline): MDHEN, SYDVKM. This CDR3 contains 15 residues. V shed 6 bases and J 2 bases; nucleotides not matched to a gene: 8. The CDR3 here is CASSLYGQGTYEQYF. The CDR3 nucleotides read TGTGCCAGCAGCCTATACGGACAGGGGACCTACGAGCAGTACTTC.

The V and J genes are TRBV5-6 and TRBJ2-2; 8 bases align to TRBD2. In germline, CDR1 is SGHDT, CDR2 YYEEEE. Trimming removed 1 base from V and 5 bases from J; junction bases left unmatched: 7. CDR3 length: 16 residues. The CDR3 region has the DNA TGTGCCAGCAGCTTGAGGAGCGGGGGTCGGACCGGGGAGCTGTTTTTT. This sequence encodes CASSLRSGGRTGELFF.

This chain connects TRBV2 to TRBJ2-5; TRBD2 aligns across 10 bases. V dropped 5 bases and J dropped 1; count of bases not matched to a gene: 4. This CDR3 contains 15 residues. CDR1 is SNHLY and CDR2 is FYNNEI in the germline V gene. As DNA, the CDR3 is TGTGCCAGCAGTCGTAGCGGGGGGCGCCAAGAGACCCAGTACTTC. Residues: CASSRSGGRQETQYF.